This T cell receptor (beta chain) originates from a study of human T cells and chemical hapten exposure. TCRdb redid the calling of the RACE reads with MiXCR, one entry per CDR3 protein. The repertoire has around 92,000 distinct CDR3 sequences, under 14% of them found once; the top ten carry around 3.1%. Described time point: pre-sensitization, week 0. Treatment here: therapeutic diphenylcyclopropenone sensitization with weekly scalp DPC. The CDR3 extends over 15 amino acids. Trimming shortened V by 1 base and J by 2 bases, and 11 bases separated the two germline ends. Germline V gene lookup returns CDR1 SGHRS and CDR2 YFSETQ. This clonotype was recorded at least ten times.

The receptor comes from a woman aged 60-75 years with alopecia areata. Some clones in this sample may be carry-over from other donors' samples. Here the sequenced sample was whole blood, taken in connection with sensitization to the hapten diphenylcyclopropenone (DPC). This rearrangement joins TRBV5-1 to TRBJ2-3; D is possibly TRBD1 (5 bases). The CDR3: CASSLRTFDTDTQYF. Here the CDR3 DNA reads TGCGCCAGCAGCTTGCGGACATTCGACACAGATACGCAGTATTTT.